Listed below are T cell receptor beta chains from one sample, sequenced in a study of cytomegalovirus exposure and HLA in healthy donors. Using immunoSEQ multiplex PCR, the repertoire was profiled, and TCRdb retains in-frame clones only, with some absent. Here the sample spans some 110,000 clones, just under 80% being singletons. What was sequenced was PBMCs. These receptors originate from a man aged 30 to 39 in good health and CMV-seronegative. CDR3s include the opening cysteine and the closing phenylalanine or tryptophan. A D gene is named only where the DNA matches it firmly. Where a row states a size, it is once, few, many or the class of an expanded clone; other rows omit it.

v_call,d_call,clone_size,j_call,cdr3_aa,cdr3_nt
TRBV5-5,NA,few,TRBJ1-5,CASSLLQNQPQHF,TGTGCCAGCAGCTTGTTACAGAATCAGCCCCAGCATTTT
TRBV9,TRBD2,NA,TRBJ2-2,CASSPRTSGSTGELFF,TGTGCCAGCAGCCCTCGGACTAGCGGAAGCACCGGGGAGCTGTTTTTT
TRBV2,TRBD1,NA,TRBJ1-1,CASSDRGDRGTEAFF,TGTGCCAGCAGTGATCGGGGGGACAGGGGGACTGAAGCTTTCTTT
TRBV6-5,NA,NA,TRBJ1-2,CASSWTGNYGYTF,TGTGCCAGCAGCTGGACGGGAAACTATGGCTACACCTTC
TRBV27,TRBD1,few,TRBJ1-5,CASRGQGNQPQHF,TGTGCCAGCAGGGGACAGGGGAATCAGCCCCAGCATTTT
TRBV10-1,TRBD1,NA,TRBJ2-3,CASSERDSSWTQYF,TGCGCCAGCAGTGAGCGGGACAGCTCCTGGACGCAGTATTTT
TRBV27,TRBD2,NA,TRBJ2-7,CASSQTGTSLVEQYF,TGTGCCAGCAGCCAAACCGGGACTAGTCTTGTCGAGCAGTACTTC
TRBV9,NA,NA,TRBJ1-2,CASSVGEGGSYGYTF,TGTGCCAGCAGCGTAGGTGAGGGAGGCAGCTATGGCTACACCTTC
TRBV6-1,NA,NA,TRBJ2-7,CASNIPPYEQYF,TGTGCCAGCAATATTCCTCCCTACGAGCAGTACTTC
TRBV7-2,TRBD2,few,TRBJ2-3,CASQRGGTYTQYF,TGTGCCAGCCAGCGGGGGGGAACGTATACGCAGTATTTT
TRBV27,NA,NA,TRBJ1-6,CASRPTGNYNSPLHF,TGTGCCAGCAGGCCGACGGGTAACTATAATTCACCCCTCCACTTT
TRBV6-4,TRBD1,NA,TRBJ2-7,CASSDMGTGASYEQYF,TGTGCCAGCAGTGACATGGGGACAGGGGCTTCCTACGAGCAGTACTTC
TRBV19,NA,NA,TRBJ2-7,CASSKARTAYYEQYF,TGTGCCAGTAGTAAGGCCCGGACAGCATACTACGAGCAGTACTTC
TRBV19,TRBD2,NA,TRBJ2-2,CASLRGRDTGELFF,TGTGCCAGCCTCCGGGGGAGGGACACCGGGGAGCTGTTTTTT